This is a list of T cell receptor beta chains from one sample in a study of shared clonotypes between healthy human individuals. The table came from immunoSEQ multiplex PCR; TCRdb's copy has only in-frame clones and leaves some out. The sample consists of over a million clones, about 84% of them appearing once. Material for sequencing was memory CD4+ T cells from PBMCs. The source is a man between 18 and 35 years old in good health. Some clones in this sample may be carry-over from other donors' samples. Both conserved end residues are part of each CDR3. D genes are given only for firm matches. Rows give clone size only sometimes, using once, few, many, or a class for an expanded clone.

v_call: TRBV7-2
clone_size: few
d_call: TRBD2
j_call: TRBJ2-2
cdr3_nt: TGTGCCAGCAGCTTAAGGCCTAGCGGGAGGGCCGACACCGGGGAGCTGTTTTTT
cdr3_aa: CASSLRPSGRADTGELFF

v_call: TRBV2
clone_size: .
d_call: .
j_call: TRBJ1-1
cdr3_nt: TGTGCCAGCGGGCAGGGAGGGCTGAACACTGAAGCTTTCTTT
cdr3_aa: CASGQGGLNTEAFF

v_call: TRBV4-1
clone_size: once
d_call: .
j_call: TRBJ2-5
cdr3_nt: TGCGCCAGCAGCCTGGGCCCTTTTCAAGAGACCCAGTACTTC
cdr3_aa: CASSLGPFQETQYF

v_call: TRBV4-2
clone_size: few
d_call: .
j_call: TRBJ1-5
cdr3_nt: TGTGCCAGCAGCCAAGAGGACAGAGCTGGGCAGCCCCAGCATTTT
cdr3_aa: CASSQEDRAGQPQHF

v_call: TRBV19
clone_size: .
d_call: .
j_call: TRBJ1-2
cdr3_nt: TGTGCCAGTAAGACATGGGACACTGGCTATGGCTACACCTTC
cdr3_aa: CASKTWDTGYGYTF

v_call: TRBV19
clone_size: once
d_call: TRBD1
j_call: TRBJ2-5
cdr3_nt: TGTGCCAGTGGGACAGGGGGCTTAGAGACCCAGTACTTC
cdr3_aa: CASGTGGLETQYF

v_call: TRBV5-1
clone_size: .
d_call: .
j_call: TRBJ2-3
cdr3_nt: TGCGCCAGCAAATGGGGGCGACAGTTCTTGGATACGCAGTATTTT
cdr3_aa: CASKWGRQFLDTQYF

v_call: TRBV19
clone_size: .
d_call: .
j_call: TRBJ1-1
cdr3_nt: TGTGCCAGTAGTATGGGGAGGATCTTCTTGAACACTGAAGCTTTCTTT
cdr3_aa: CASSMGRIFLNTEAFF

v_call: TRBV28
clone_size: .
d_call: .
j_call: TRBJ1-3
cdr3_nt: TGTGCCAGCCGAAGGGACGGATCCCTCTCTGGAAACACCATATATTTT
cdr3_aa: CASRRDGSLSGNTIYF

v_call: TRBV27
clone_size: .
d_call: TRBD2
j_call: TRBJ2-3
cdr3_nt: TGTGCCAGCAGTTCCTCACCTAGCGGATTCACAGATACGCAGTATTTT
cdr3_aa: CASSSSPSGFTDTQYF

v_call: TRBV6-6
clone_size: .
d_call: .
j_call: TRBJ2-5
cdr3_nt: TGTGCCAGCAGCCCCCTTCGGGGTGAGACCCAGTACTTC
cdr3_aa: CASSPLRGETQYF

v_call: TRBV28
clone_size: .
d_call: .
j_call: TRBJ1-1
cdr3_nt: TGTGCCAGCAGTTCCCCTCGTCGAGGTACGAACACTGAAGCTTTCTTT
cdr3_aa: CASSSPRRGTNTEAFF

v_call: TRBV18
clone_size: .
d_call: TRBD2
j_call: TRBJ2-5
cdr3_nt: TGTGCCAGCTCACCCTGGGGTAGCGGGCTAGAGACCCAGTACTTC
cdr3_aa: CASSPWGSGLETQYF

v_call: TRBV2
clone_size: .
d_call: TRBD1
j_call: TRBJ1-5
cdr3_nt: TGTGCCAGCAGCGAAGGGGGCAACCAGCCCCAGCATTTT
cdr3_aa: CASSEGGNQPQHF

v_call: TRBV5-1
clone_size: .
d_call: .
j_call: TRBJ2-2
cdr3_nt: TGCGCCAGCAGCTTGAGGGTAGGGCAAACTACCACCGGGGAGCTGTTTTTT
cdr3_aa: CASSLRVGQTTTGELFF

v_call: TRBV11-2
clone_size: .
d_call: .
j_call: TRBJ2-5
cdr3_nt: TGTGCCAGCAGCTTAGATCTTGGAGGAGGAGAGACCCAGTACTTC
cdr3_aa: CASSLDLGGGETQYF

v_call: TRBV6-1
clone_size: .
d_call: .
j_call: TRBJ2-5
cdr3_nt: TGTGCCAGCAAATTGGAAAGGGATGTGAAGACCCAGTACTTC
cdr3_aa: CASKLERDVKTQYF

v_call: TRBV6-6
clone_size: few
d_call: .
j_call: TRBJ1-2
cdr3_nt: TGTGCCAGCAGTCCCGGGACAACAACCTATGGCTACACCTTC
cdr3_aa: CASSPGTTTYGYTF

v_call: TRBV4-2
clone_size: .
d_call: .
j_call: TRBJ2-3
cdr3_nt: TGTGCCAGCAGCCAAGACGGGAGAAGCACAGATACGCAGTATTTT
cdr3_aa: CASSQDGRSTDTQYF

v_call: TRBV7-9
clone_size: .
d_call: .
j_call: TRBJ1-1
cdr3_nt: TGTGCCAGCAGCTTATCACCCGGAGCGAGCGCTGAAGCTTTCTTT
cdr3_aa: CASSLSPGASAEAFF

v_call: TRBV28
clone_size: .
d_call: TRBD2
j_call: TRBJ2-1
cdr3_nt: TGTGCCAGCAGTTCGCACCTCGGGACTAGCGGGAGCAGTTACAATGAGCAGTTCTTC
cdr3_aa: CASSSHLGTSGSSYNEQFF

v_call: TRBV18
clone_size: .
d_call: .
j_call: TRBJ2-7
cdr3_nt: TGTGCCAGCTCACGAACTCTCCGTGACGAGCAGTACTTC
cdr3_aa: CASSRTLRDEQYF

v_call: TRBV28
clone_size: .
d_call: TRBD1
j_call: TRBJ1-5
cdr3_nt: TGTGCCAGCAGTTCGCCGGGACAGGGGTTTGGCAATCAGCCCCAGCATTTT
cdr3_aa: CASSSPGQGFGNQPQHF

v_call: TRBV7-3
clone_size: .
d_call: .
j_call: TRBJ1-1
cdr3_nt: TGTGCCAGCAGCGCTCAAGAGAACACTGAAGCTTTCTTT
cdr3_aa: CASSAQENTEAFF

v_call: TRBV15
clone_size: .
d_call: .
j_call: TRBJ2-1
cdr3_nt: TGTGCCACCAGCAGAGATCTGGACAATGAGCAGTTCTTC
cdr3_aa: CATSRDLDNEQFF

v_call: TRBV7-2
clone_size: .
d_call: .
j_call: TRBJ1-2
cdr3_nt: TGTGCCAGCAGCAAATGGACGGACGCGGGTGGCTACACCTTC
cdr3_aa: CASSKWTDAGGYTF

v_call: TRBV30
clone_size: .
d_call: .
j_call: TRBJ2-1
cdr3_nt: TGTGCCTGGAGTACCCCCGGGGTCCGAGGGAATGAGCAGTTCTTC
cdr3_aa: CAWSTPGVRGNEQFF

v_call: TRBV5-1
clone_size: .
d_call: .
j_call: TRBJ2-2
cdr3_nt: TGCGCCAGCAGCTTAAACGGGGAGCTGTTTTTT
cdr3_aa: CASSLNGELFF

v_call: TRBV4-1
clone_size: .
d_call: .
j_call: TRBJ1-4
cdr3_nt: TGCGCCAGCAGCCATTCCCGGGGTGAAAAACTGTTTTTT
cdr3_aa: CASSHSRGEKLFF

v_call: TRBV4-2
clone_size: .
d_call: .
j_call: TRBJ1-2
cdr3_nt: TGTGCCAGCAGCCAAGAGGGCAGCCAACTGGGTGGCTACACCTTC
cdr3_aa: CASSQEGSQLGGYTF

v_call: TRBV28
clone_size: few
d_call: .
j_call: TRBJ2-1
cdr3_nt: TGTGCCAGCTGGACTTCCTCCTACAATGAGCAGTTCTTC
cdr3_aa: CASWTSSYNEQFF

v_call: TRBV18
clone_size: .
d_call: .
j_call: TRBJ1-2
cdr3_nt: TGTGCCAGCTCTACCGGGGCCGACTATGGCTACACCTTC
cdr3_aa: CASSTGADYGYTF

v_call: TRBV19
clone_size: many
d_call: TRBD1
j_call: TRBJ2-7
cdr3_nt: TGTGCCAGTAGTATGGGCGTTGGGACAGGGGCCTCCTACGAGCAGTACTTC
cdr3_aa: CASSMGVGTGASYEQYF

v_call: TRBV20-1
clone_size: .
d_call: .
j_call: TRBJ1-2
cdr3_nt: TGCAGTGCTAGAGTCCAGCATGGCTACACCTTC
cdr3_aa: CSARVQHGYTF

v_call: TRBV30
clone_size: .
d_call: .
j_call: TRBJ1-1
cdr3_nt: TGTGCCTGGAGGCGGGGATCTGAAGCTTTCTTT
cdr3_aa: CAWRRGSEAFF

v_call: TRBV19
clone_size: .
d_call: .
j_call: TRBJ2-7
cdr3_nt: TGTGCCAGTACTGCAGGACAGCACTACGAGCAGTACTTC
cdr3_aa: CASTAGQHYEQYF

v_call: TRBV5-1
clone_size: .
d_call: TRBD2
j_call: TRBJ2-1
cdr3_nt: TGCGCCAGCAGCCTATTGGGACTAGGAATTCACAATGAGCAGTTCTTC
cdr3_aa: CASSLLGLGIHNEQFF